This T cell receptor beta chain was sequenced in a study of T cell responses to AZD1222 COVID-19 vaccine. TCRdb's table, derived via immunoSEQ multiplex PCR, lists solely in-frame clones and lacks some. The table includes 150,000 or so clones, about 90% detected once. In germline, CDR1 is MNHEY, CDR2 SMNVEV (reference sequence). The germline V and J ends were trimmed by 2 bases and 4 bases, with 21 bases remaining between them. The CDR3 sequence is 18 residues long. Specimen: peripheral blood, collected on day 0 of AZD1222 vaccination. This receptor was obtained from an adult in good health. The chain carries TRBV27 and TRBJ1-3; D might be TRBD1 (5 bases). The CDR3 protein is CASSLSAGTPSGGNTIYF. The CDR3 coding sequence is TGTGCCAGCAGTTTAAGTGCAGGGACCCCCTCGGGGGGAAACACCATATATTTT.